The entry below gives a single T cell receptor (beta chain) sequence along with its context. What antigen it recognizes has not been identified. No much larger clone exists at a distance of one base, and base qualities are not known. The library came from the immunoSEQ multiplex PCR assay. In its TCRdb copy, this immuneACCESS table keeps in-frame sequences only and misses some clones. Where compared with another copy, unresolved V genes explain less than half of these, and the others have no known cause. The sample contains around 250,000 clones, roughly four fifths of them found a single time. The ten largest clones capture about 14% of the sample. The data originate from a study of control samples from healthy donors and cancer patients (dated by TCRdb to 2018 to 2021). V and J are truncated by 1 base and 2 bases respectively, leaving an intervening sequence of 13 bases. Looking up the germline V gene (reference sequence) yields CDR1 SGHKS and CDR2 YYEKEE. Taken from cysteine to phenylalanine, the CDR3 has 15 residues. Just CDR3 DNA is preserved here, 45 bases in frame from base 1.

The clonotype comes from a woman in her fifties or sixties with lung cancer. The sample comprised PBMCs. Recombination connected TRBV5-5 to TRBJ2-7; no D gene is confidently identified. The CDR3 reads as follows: CASSLQGAVPYEQYF. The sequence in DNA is TGTGCCAGCAGCTTGCAAGGAGCAGTTCCCTACGAGCAGTACTTC.